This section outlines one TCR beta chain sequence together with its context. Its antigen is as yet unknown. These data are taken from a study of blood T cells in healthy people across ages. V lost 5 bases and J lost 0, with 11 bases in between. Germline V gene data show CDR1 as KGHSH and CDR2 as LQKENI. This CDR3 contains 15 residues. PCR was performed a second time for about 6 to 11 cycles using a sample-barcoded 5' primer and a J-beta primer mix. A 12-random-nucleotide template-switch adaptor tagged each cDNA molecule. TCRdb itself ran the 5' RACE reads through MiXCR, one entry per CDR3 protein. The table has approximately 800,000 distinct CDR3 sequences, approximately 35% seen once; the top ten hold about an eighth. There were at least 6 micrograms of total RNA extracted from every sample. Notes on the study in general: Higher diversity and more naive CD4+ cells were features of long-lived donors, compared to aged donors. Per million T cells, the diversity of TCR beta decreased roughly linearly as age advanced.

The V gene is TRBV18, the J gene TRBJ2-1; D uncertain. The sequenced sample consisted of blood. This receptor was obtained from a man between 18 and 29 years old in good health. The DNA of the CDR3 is TGTGCCAGCTCATCGAACCCCAGCTCCTACAATGAGCAGTTCTTC. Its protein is CASSSNPSSYNEQFF.